This T cell receptor beta chain was recorded in a study of beta chain features in type 1 diabetes. The germline V and J ends were trimmed by 1 base and 3 bases, with 12 bases remaining between them. Germline-derived CDR1 and CDR2 are SGHVS and FNYEAQ. The CDR3 spans 15 residues. This clone was counted a few times. The sequenced template was cDNA made from the entire isolated RNA. The protocol was immunoSEQ multiplex PCR, while the TCRdb copy is restricted to in-frame clones and leaves out a portion. Among hundreds of thousands of clones listed, 15% to 20% were seen once. The sequencing sample was made of naive CD4+ T cells from blood. The J gene is TRBJ2-5, the V gene TRBV7-6; a possible D gene is TRBD1 (6 bases). The origin of this receptor is a woman younger than 30 in good health. CDR3 residues: CASSLGTVTEETQYF. CDR3 bases: TGTGCCAGCAGCTTAGGGACAGTTACTGAAGAGACCCAGTACTTC.